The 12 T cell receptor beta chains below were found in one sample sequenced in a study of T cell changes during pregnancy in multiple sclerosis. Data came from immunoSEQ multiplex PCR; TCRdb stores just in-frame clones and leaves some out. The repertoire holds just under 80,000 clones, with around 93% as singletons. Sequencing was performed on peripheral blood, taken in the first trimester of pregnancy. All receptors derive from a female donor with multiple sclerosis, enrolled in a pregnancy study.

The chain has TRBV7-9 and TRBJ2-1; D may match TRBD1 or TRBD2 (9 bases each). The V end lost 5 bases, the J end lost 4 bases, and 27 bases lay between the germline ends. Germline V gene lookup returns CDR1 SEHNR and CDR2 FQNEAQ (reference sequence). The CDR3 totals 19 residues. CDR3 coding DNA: TGTGCCAGCAGCCTCCGACAGGGGGAGACTAGCGGTCAGTACAATGAGCAGTTCTTC. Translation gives CASSLRQGETSGQYNEQFF. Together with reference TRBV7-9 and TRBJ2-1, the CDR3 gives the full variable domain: DTGVSQNPRHKITKRGQNVTFRCDPISEHNRLYWYRQTLGQGPEFLTYFQNEAQLEKSRLLSDRFSAERPKGSFSTLEIQRTEQGDSAMYLCASSLRQGETSGQYNEQFFGPGTRLTVL.

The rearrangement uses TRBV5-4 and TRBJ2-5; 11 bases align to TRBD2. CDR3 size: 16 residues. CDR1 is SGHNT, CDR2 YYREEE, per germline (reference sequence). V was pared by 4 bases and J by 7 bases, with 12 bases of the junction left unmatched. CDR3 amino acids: CASSPNSGGAFGTQYF. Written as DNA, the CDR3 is TGTGCCAGCAGCCCCAATAGCGGGGGGGCTTTTGGGACCCAGTACTTC. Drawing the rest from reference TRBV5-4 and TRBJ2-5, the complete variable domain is ETGVTQSPTHLIKTRGQQVTLRCSSQSGHNTVSWYQQALGQGPQFIFQYYREEENGRGNFPPRFSGLQFPNYSSELNVNALELDDSALYLCASSPNSGGAFGTQYFGPGTRLLVL.

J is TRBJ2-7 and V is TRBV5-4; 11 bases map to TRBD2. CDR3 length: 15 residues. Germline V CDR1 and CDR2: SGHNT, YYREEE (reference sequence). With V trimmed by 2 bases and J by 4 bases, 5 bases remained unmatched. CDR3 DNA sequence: TGTGCCAGCAGCTTTCGACTAGCGGGACCGTACGAGCAGTACTTC. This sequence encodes CASSFRLAGPYEQYF.

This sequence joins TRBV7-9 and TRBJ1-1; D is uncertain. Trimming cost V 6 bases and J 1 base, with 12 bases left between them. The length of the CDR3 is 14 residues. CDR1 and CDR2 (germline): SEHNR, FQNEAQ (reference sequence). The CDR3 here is CASSIMAGNTEAFF. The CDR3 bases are TGTGCCAGCAGTATTATGGCAGGGAACACTGAAGCTTTCTTT.

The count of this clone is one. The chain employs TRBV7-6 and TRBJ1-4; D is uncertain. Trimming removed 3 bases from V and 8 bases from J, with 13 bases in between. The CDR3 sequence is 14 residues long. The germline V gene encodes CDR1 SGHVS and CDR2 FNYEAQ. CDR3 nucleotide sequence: TGTGCCAGCAGCTTCGAGCCTACCGAGGAAAAACTGTTTTTT. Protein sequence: CASSFEPTEEKLFF.

CDR3 coding DNA: TGTGCCAGCAGCTCTGATCTGGCGGGGGGGCGGAGAGATACGCAGTATTTT. Its translation: CASSSDLAGGRRDTQYF. The rearrangement links TRBV7-2 to TRBJ2-3; 9 bases are shared with TRBD2. The germline CDR1 and CDR2 sequences are SGHTA and FQGNSA. This CDR3 is built from 17 residues. V gave up 4 bases and J gave up 5 bases; unmatched junction bases: 13.

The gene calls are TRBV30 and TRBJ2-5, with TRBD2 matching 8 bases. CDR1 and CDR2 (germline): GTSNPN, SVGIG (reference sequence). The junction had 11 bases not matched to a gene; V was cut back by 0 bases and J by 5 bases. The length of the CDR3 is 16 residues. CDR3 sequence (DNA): TGTGCCTGGAGTGTACACGGTAGCGGGGACCGGGAGACCCAGTACTTC. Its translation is CAWSVHGSGDRETQYF.

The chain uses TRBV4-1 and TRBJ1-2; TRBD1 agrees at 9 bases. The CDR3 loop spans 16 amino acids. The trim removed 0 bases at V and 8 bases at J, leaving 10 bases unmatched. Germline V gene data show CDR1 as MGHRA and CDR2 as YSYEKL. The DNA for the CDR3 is TGCGCCAGCAGCCAAGATTACGGCAACAGGGGGCGCGGCTACACCTTC. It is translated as CASSQDYGNRGRGYTF.

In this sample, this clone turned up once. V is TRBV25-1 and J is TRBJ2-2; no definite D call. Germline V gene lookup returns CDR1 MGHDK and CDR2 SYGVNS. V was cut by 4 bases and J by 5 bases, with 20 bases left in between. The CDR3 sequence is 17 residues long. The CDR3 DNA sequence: TGTGCCAGCAGTGCCACCCTCGGCGAGACACCTACCGGGGAGCTGTTTTTT. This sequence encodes CASSATLGETPTGELFF.

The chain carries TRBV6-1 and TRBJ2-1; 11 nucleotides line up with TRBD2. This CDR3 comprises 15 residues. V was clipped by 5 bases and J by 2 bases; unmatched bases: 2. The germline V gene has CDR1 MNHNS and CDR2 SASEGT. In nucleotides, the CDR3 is TGTGCCAGCAGTTCTAGCGGGAGGCCCTACAATGAGCAGTTCTTC. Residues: CASSSSGRPYNEQFF.

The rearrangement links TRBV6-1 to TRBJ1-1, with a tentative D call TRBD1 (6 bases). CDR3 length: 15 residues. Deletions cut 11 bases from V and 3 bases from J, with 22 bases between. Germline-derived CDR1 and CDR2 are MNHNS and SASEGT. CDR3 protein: CALGGDMGRDTEAFF. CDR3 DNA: TGTGCCTTGGGGGGGGACATGGGTAGAGACACTGAAGCTTTCTTT.

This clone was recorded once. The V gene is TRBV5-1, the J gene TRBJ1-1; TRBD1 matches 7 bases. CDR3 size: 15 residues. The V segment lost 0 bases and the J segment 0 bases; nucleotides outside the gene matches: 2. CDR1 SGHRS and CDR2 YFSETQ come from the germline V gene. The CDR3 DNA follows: TGCGCCAGCAGCTTGGGACAGGGTCTGAACACTGAAGCTTTCTTT. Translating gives CASSLGQGLNTEAFF. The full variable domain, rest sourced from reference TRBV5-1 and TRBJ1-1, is KAGVTQTPRYLIKTRGQQVTLSCSPISGHRSVSWYQQTPGQGLQFLFEYFSETQRNKGNFPGRFSGRQFSNSRSEMNVSTLELGDSALYLCASSLGQGLNTEAFFGQGTRLTVV.